These 25 T cell receptor beta chains came from one sample sequenced in a study of blood T cell repertoires in COVID-19. Measured with immunoSEQ multiplex PCR; TCRdb has only the in-frame clones, and not every one. The top ten hold about 1.7% of the sample, which has under 200,000 clones, around nine tenths seen once. Specimen: peripheral blood. Every receptor here comes from a man aged 18 to 29 with active or convalescent COVID-19.

The chain has TRBV18 and TRBJ2-7, with D possibly being TRBD1 (6 bases). CDR3 length: 15 residues. The V gene's germline CDR1 is KGHSH and CDR2 LQKENI. Between the trimmed V and J ends, which lost 4 bases and 6 bases, there was a span of 19 bases. Here the CDR3 DNA reads TGTGCCAGCTCACAGAGACAGGATTTGGAGGTCGAGCAGTACTTC. Its protein is CASSQRQDLEVEQYF.

The chain carries TRBV18 and TRBJ2-7, with 14 bases lining up with TRBD2. Germline CDR1 reads KGHSH; CDR2 reads LQKENI. The V and J ends lost 4 bases and 6 bases, in that order; junction bases with no gene match: 2. The length of the CDR3 is 14 residues. The DNA of the CDR3 is TGTGCCAGCTCACTGGGACTAGCGGGAGCCGAGCAGTACTTC. Protein: CASSLGLAGAEQYF.

The genes are TRBV7-9 and TRBJ1-3, with 8 bases matching TRBD1. The CDR3 consists of 17 residues. Trimming removed 5 bases from V and 0 bases from J; junction bases left unmatched: 9. CDR1 and CDR2 (germline): SEHNR, FQNEAQ (reference sequence). The CDR3 coding sequence is TGTGCCAGCAGCGATCTGACAGGGGCTGTCTCTGGAAACACCATATATTTT. This gives the protein CASSDLTGAVSGNTIYF. Looking up the rest from reference TRBV7-9 and TRBJ1-3 gives the full variable domain: DTGVSQNPRHKITKRGQNVTFRCDPISEHNRLYWYRQTLGQGPEFLTYFQNEAQLEKSRLLSDRFSAERPKGSFSTLEIQRTEQGDSAMYLCASSDLTGAVSGNTIYFGEGSWLTVV.

The V gene is TRBV6-6, the J gene TRBJ2-1; TRBD2 matches at 10 bases. Germline lookup yields CDR1 MNHNY and CDR2 SVGAGI (reference sequence). J was trimmed by 5 bases and V by 5 bases; bases with no gene match: 9. This CDR3 has 16 residues. The CDR3 region has the DNA TGTGCCAGCAGTCCGCTAGCGGGAGATCTCCACAATGAGCAGTTCTTC. Amino acid sequence: CASSPLAGDLHNEQFF.

This chain connects TRBV30 to TRBJ1-6; D ambiguous. V dropped 4 bases and J dropped 14 bases, with 15 bases sitting between them. This CDR3 region has 12 residues. Germline-derived CDR1 and CDR2 are GTSNPN and SVGIG (reference sequence). The CDR3 DNA follows: TGTGCCTGGACCGAGTCGTGGAGGGCCCTCCACTTT. It encodes CAWTESWRALHF.

The genes are TRBV7-9 and TRBJ2-2; D not certain. The CDR3 has 12 amino acids. V was trimmed by 11 bases and J by 0 bases, leaving 7 bases between them. Germline loops: CDR1 SEHNR, CDR2 FQNEAQ (reference sequence). CDR3 in amino acids: CAGESNTGELFF. The CDR3, as DNA: TGTGCCGGAGAGTCGAACACCGGGGAGCTGTTTTTT. The full variable domain, rest sourced from reference TRBV7-9 and TRBJ2-2, is DTGVSQNPRHKITKRGQNVTFRCDPISEHNRLYWYRQTLGQGPEFLTYFQNEAQLEKSRLLSDRFSAERPKGSFSTLEIQRTEQGDSAMYLCAGESNTGELFFGEGSRLTVL.

J is TRBJ1-3 and V is TRBV30; D unresolved. CDR1 is GTSNPN and CDR2 is SVGIG in the germline V gene (reference sequence). The CDR3 spans 15 residues. Trimming took off 0 bases at V and 1 base at J, with 10 bases between the two ends. CDR3 bases: TGTGCCTGGAGTGTTGGAGACCCTTCTGGAAACACCATATATTTT. Its protein product is CAWSVGDPSGNTIYF.

The chain combines TRBV24-1 with TRBJ2-1, with 8 bases fitting TRBD1. J was trimmed by 4 bases and V by 8 bases; bases with no gene match: 6. This CDR3 contains 14 residues. Germline-derived CDR1 and CDR2 are KGHDR and SFDVKD. The CDR3 nucleotides read TGTGCCACCACAGGGGGCAATCCTTACAATGAGCAGTTCTTC. Encoded protein: CATTGGNPYNEQFF.

V gene TRBV6-6 combines with J gene TRBJ2-3, with a tentative D call TRBD2 (5 bases). The ends were cut back, 6 bases at V and 4 bases at J, with 14 bases in the middle. CDR3 length: 14 amino acids. CDR1 is MNHNY, CDR2 SVGAGI, per germline (reference sequence). The CDR3 region is CASSESSRADTQYF. CDR3 sequence (DNA): TGTGCCAGCAGCGAGTCTAGCCGTGCAGATACGCAGTATTTT.

V usage is TRBV12-3 or TRBV12-4 and J usage is TRBJ1-2, with D possibly TRBD1 on 6 matching bases. The V end was cut by 3 bases, the J end by 4 bases, with 9 bases between. This CDR3 has 13 residues. In nucleotides, the CDR3 is TGTGCCAGCAGTTTGACAGGCTCCTATGGCTACACCTTC. Protein: CASSLTGSYGYTF.

J is TRBJ2-2 and V is TRBV4-1; 9 nucleotides match TRBD2. From germline, CDR1 is MGHRA and CDR2 YSYEKL. CDR3 length: 16 residues. With V trimmed by 1 base and J by 9 bases, 9 bases remained unmatched. For the CDR3, the DNA is TGCGCCAGCAGCCAAGGCAGCGGGAGGACTACCAGGGAGCTGTTTTTT. Its protein is CASSQGSGRTTRELFF.

The V call is TRBV29-1, the J call TRBJ2-2, with 7 nucleotides matching TRBD2. Germline assignment: CDR1 SQVTM and CDR2 ANQGSEA. This CDR3 contains 16 residues. J lost 2 bases, V lost 0 bases, and 6 bases had no gene match. The CDR3 DNA reads TGCAGCGTTGAAGATGTGAGCGGGGAAAACACCGGGGAGCTGTTTTTT. Encoded protein: CSVEDVSGENTGELFF.

This clone was recorded once. Different DNA sequences within this sample yield the same CDR3. CDR3 residues: CASSNREGNTIYF. In nucleotides, the CDR3 is TGTGCCAGCAGCAACAGGGAGGGAAACACCATATATTTT. The chain carries TRBV12-3 or TRBV12-4 and TRBJ1-3; perhaps TRBD1 as D (6 bases). The V end lost 6 bases, the J end lost 4 bases, and 10 bases lay between the germline ends. The CDR3 sequence is 13 residues long.

The chain carries TRBV5-1 and TRBJ1-4; the match to TRBD1 covers 7 bases. The CDR3 has 15 residues. J gave up 4 bases and V 5 bases, and 8 bases lay outside the gene matches. Germline V gene lookup returns CDR1 SGHRS and CDR2 YFSETQ. The CDR3 DNA is TGCGCCAGCAGGTTAACAGGGGAGAGTAATGAAAAACTGTTTTTT. This sequence encodes CASRLTGESNEKLFF. The complete variable domain, with remaining parts taken from reference TRBV5-1 and TRBJ1-4, reads KAGVTQTPRYLIKTRGQQVTLSCSPISGHRSVSWYQQTPGQGLQFLFEYFSETQRNKGNFPGRFSGRQFSNSRSEMNVSTLELGDSALYLCASRLTGESNEKLFFGSGTQLSVL.

This rearrangement joins TRBV7-9 to TRBJ1-5; 7 bases line up with TRBD1. This CDR3 has 15 amino acids. Germline loops: CDR1 SEHNR, CDR2 FQNEAQ (reference sequence). Trimming cost V 1 base and J 6 bases; bases outside gene matches: 6. In DNA form, the CDR3 reads TGTGCCAGCAGCTTAGGGAAACGGGACAGTCAGCCCCAGCATTTT. It is translated as CASSLGKRDSQPQHF.

V is TRBV2 and J is TRBJ1-1, with D possibly being TRBD1 (5 bases). The V end lost 4 bases, the J end lost 5 bases, and 11 bases lay between the germline ends. Germline values: CDR1 SNHLY, CDR2 FYNNEI. The CDR3 totals 13 residues. The CDR3, as DNA: TGTGCCAGCAGTGGGCTCGGGGGGACTGAAGCTTTCTTT. It yields the protein CASSGLGGTEAFF.

The genes are TRBV19 and TRBJ1-2, with D unresolved. The CDR3 has 17 amino acids. Trimming left V 7 bases short and J 7 bases short, with 28 bases between. CDR1 and CDR2 (germline): LNHDA, SQIVND (reference sequence). CDR3 DNA: TGTGCCAGTACCCCATTTGTTTTCCTCCCCGTCACCGGTGGCTACACCTTC. This gives the protein CASTPFVFLPVTGGYTF.

The chain combines TRBV29-1 with TRBJ1-2, with TRBD1 matching 12 bases. This CDR3 is built from 14 residues. The V segment lost 1 base and the J segment 8 bases; nucleotides outside the gene matches: 5. The germline V gene encodes CDR1 SQVTM and CDR2 ANQGSEA. In nucleotides, the CDR3 is TGCAGCGTTGAAGTGGGACAGGGGGCGGGCGGCTACACCTTC. Translating it yields CSVEVGQGAGGYTF. Together with reference TRBV29-1 and TRBJ1-2, the CDR3 gives the full variable domain: SAVISQKPSRDICQRGTSLTIQCQVDSQVTMMFWYRQQPGQSLTLIATANQGSEATYESGFVIDKFPISRPNLTFSTLTVSNMSPEDSSIYLCSVEVGQGAGGYTFGSGTRLTVV.

The gene calls are TRBV6-4 and TRBJ2-1; 7 bases fit TRBD2. After removal of 6 bases from V and 4 bases from J, the junction contained 12 bases not matched to a gene. This CDR3 region has 16 residues. In germline, CDR1 is MRHNA, CDR2 SNTAGT. CDR3 sequence reads: CASSPLGRETYNEQFF. CDR3 sequence (DNA): TGTGCCAGCAGCCCCTTAGGGCGGGAGACTTACAATGAGCAGTTCTTC.

As concerns this clone: The sample holds other DNA sequences that translate to the same CDR3. The J gene is TRBJ1-1, the V gene TRBV19, with D possibly being TRBD1 (5 bases). Between the trimmed V and J ends, which lost 3 bases and 5 bases, there was a span of 10 bases. This CDR3 has 13 residues. CDR1 is LNHDA, CDR2 SQIVND, per germline (reference sequence). For the CDR3, the DNA is TGTGCCAGTAGTATTAGGGGTAATACTGAAGCTTTCTTT. Residues: CASSIRGNTEAFF.

The J gene is TRBJ2-7, the V gene TRBV12-3 or TRBV12-4; tentatively, D is TRBD2 (6 bases). V was pared by 3 bases and J by 7 bases, with 7 bases between. This CDR3 is 11 amino acids long. The CDR3 is CASSFGGEQYF. CDR3 bases: TGTGCCAGCAGTTTTGGAGGGGAGCAGTACTTC.

This clone occurred once. The gene calls are TRBV29-1 and TRBJ2-1, with 7 bases aligning to TRBD2. The germline V gene encodes CDR1 SQVTM and CDR2 ANQGSEA. V was pared by 4 bases and J by 10 bases, with 10 bases of the junction left unmatched. The CDR3 runs to 13 residues. CDR3 in DNA: TGCAGCGTTGGTGGGGGGGTCCGGTCGGAGCAGTTCTTC. Its protein is CSVGGGVRSEQFF.

The rearrangement links TRBV10-3 to TRBJ1-1; tentatively, D is TRBD1 (5 bases). This CDR3 comprises 12 residues. CDR1 is ENHRY, CDR2 SYGVKD, per germline. V lost 6 bases to trimming and J lost 4 bases, with 9 bases between them. The CDR3 coding sequence is TGTGCCATCAGGGCTGACAGCACTGAAGCTTTCTTT. It codes for CAIRADSTEAFF.

There are a few counts of this clone. J is TRBJ2-1 and V is TRBV12-5, with D perhaps TRBD1 (5 bases). The CDR3 totals 15 residues. Germline CDR1 reads LGHNT; CDR2 reads FRNRAP. Trimming took 5 bases from V and 9 from J, leaving 20 bases between them. This CDR3 is CASGPRGATMSEQFF. DNA of the CDR3: TGTGCTAGTGGTCCCCGTGGGGCGACGATGAGTGAGCAGTTCTTC.

The genes are TRBV7-9 and TRBJ2-3; TRBD2 is a possible D gene (5 bases). The germline V gene has CDR1 SEHNR and CDR2 FQNEAQ (reference sequence). The germline V and J ends were trimmed by 4 bases and 1 base, with 12 bases remaining between them. This CDR3 has 15 amino acids. CDR3 in amino acids: CASSSEGRGTDTQYF. The CDR3 DNA follows: TGTGCCAGCAGCTCCGAAGGGCGGGGCACAGATACGCAGTATTTT.